The 17 T cell receptor beta chains below come from one sample, sequenced in a study of OX40 agonist ivuxolimab in advanced cancers. Libraries were prepared by immunoSEQ multiplex PCR; TCRdb keeps only in-frame clonotypes and omits some of them. The profile shows about 100,000 clones, more than 75% of them singletons. The source was CD4+ or CD8+ T cells sorted from blood, collected in a trial of the OX40 agonist ivuxolimab. The receptors here all came from an adult with an advanced solid tumor such as melanoma, head and neck, liver or kidney cancer.

The chain carries TRBV6-1 and TRBJ1-6; D may be TRBD1 (6 bases). V gave up 2 bases and J gave up 6 bases, with 14 bases separating them. CDR1 is MNHNS, CDR2 SASEGT, per germline. This CDR3 region has 16 residues. The CDR3 bases are TGTGCCAGCAGTGAACTAACGGGGGCAGGTAATTCACCCCTCCACTTT. It translates to CASSELTGAGNSPLHF.

The table lists this clone with a count of one. This sequence joins TRBV5-4 and TRBJ2-5; 11 bases align to TRBD1. V gave up 4 bases and J gave up 5 bases; unmatched junction bases: 7. Germline CDR1 and CDR2: SGHNT and YYREEE (reference sequence). The length of the CDR3 is 15 residues. In DNA form, the CDR3 reads TGTGCCAGCAGCCTGGCGGGGACAGGGGGGGAGACCCAGTACTTC. This sequence encodes CASSLAGTGGETQYF.

The rearrangement joins TRBV18 to TRBJ2-3; D not resolved. The CDR3 runs 14 residues. Looked up from germline, CDR1 is KGHSH and CDR2 is LQKENI. Trimming removed 0 bases at V and 1 base at J, with 5 bases between. The CDR3 region has the DNA TGTGCCAGCTCACCACCGCCTGGCACAGATACGCAGTATTTT. Its protein product is CASSPPPGTDTQYF.

The sample holds a few counts of this clone. This chain links TRBV6-1 with TRBJ1-5; D is unresolved. Trimming removed 2 bases at V and 7 bases at J, with 3 bases between. The CDR3 runs to 11 residues. The germline CDR1 and CDR2 sequences are MNHNS and SASEGT. The CDR3: CASSELQPQHF. DNA of the CDR3: TGTGCCAGCAGTGAACTCCAGCCCCAGCATTTT.

This rearrangement joins TRBV4-3 to TRBJ2-5; maybe TRBD1 (6 bases). The CDR3 contains 14 residues. Trimming removed 0 bases from V and 7 bases from J, with 12 bases in between. From germline, CDR1 is LGHNA and CDR2 YSLEER. In DNA form, the CDR3 reads TGCGCCAGCAGCCAAGATTGGCAGGGGTCGACCCAGTACTTC. It translates to CASSQDWQGSTQYF.

The DNA for the CDR3 is TGTGCCATCATGTCAGGCGGACAGGGAGAAGAGCAGTACTTC. Encoded protein: CAIMSGGQGEEQYF. The chain is built from TRBV10-3 and TRBJ2-7; TRBD1 matches at 8 bases. The CDR3 sequence is 14 residues long. V trimming: 7 bases; J trimming: 7 bases; junction bases outside the gene matches: 12. Germline V lookup: CDR1 ENHRY, CDR2 SYGVKD.

The table lists this clone with a count of one. This chain connects TRBV7-2 to TRBJ2-7, with D possibly matching TRBD2 (6 bases). CDR3 length equals 14 residues. Trimming removed 2 bases from V and 7 bases from J, with 15 bases in between. In germline, CDR1 is SGHTA, CDR2 FQGNSA. The CDR3, as DNA: TGTGCCAGCAGCTTATCGGCAGGGAGGAATGAGCAGTACTTC. Translation gives CASSLSAGRNEQYF.

This clone was counted a single time. This chain connects TRBV12-5 to TRBJ1-2, with a weak D call TRBD1 (6 bases). Germline CDR1 and CDR2: LGHNT and FRNRAP. The CDR3 has 15 residues. V dropped 7 bases and J dropped 8 bases, with 23 bases sitting between them. CDR3: CASAPGHGPPRGYTF. The CDR3 bases are TGTGCTAGTGCCCCGGGACATGGGCCGCCCAGAGGCTACACCTTC.

This clone turned up a few times. The chain links TRBV12-5 to TRBJ1-1; no firm D call. V shed 3 bases and J shed 7 bases, with 18 bases lying between them. The CDR3 extends over 15 amino acids. CDR1 is LGHNT and CDR2 is FRNRAP in the germline V gene. The CDR3 sequence is CASGLADTLGGEAFF. The CDR3 DNA is TGTGCTAGTGGTTTAGCAGACACCCTCGGTGGTGAAGCTTTCTTT.

The V gene is TRBV2, the J gene TRBJ2-1; 10 bases match TRBD2. The germline V gene encodes CDR1 SNHLY and CDR2 FYNNEI. The CDR3 sequence is 14 residues long. V dropped 6 bases and J dropped 9; count of bases not matched to a gene: 8. CDR3 sequence: CASRALAGVGEQFF. CDR3 sequence (DNA): TGTGCCAGCAGGGCCCTAGCGGGAGTGGGTGAGCAGTTCTTC.

This clone appeared a few times. The chain couples TRBV7-2 to TRBJ2-1, with a possible D match to TRBD2 (5 bases). CDR3 length: 11 amino acids. Trimming cost V 4 bases and J 13 bases, with 11 bases left between them. Germline-derived CDR1 and CDR2 are SGHTA and FQGNSA. This CDR3 reads CASSSSGIQFF. CDR3 DNA: TGTGCCAGCAGCTCCTCCGGGATTCAGTTCTTC.

The chain recombines TRBV2 with TRBJ2-7; 7 bases match TRBD2. The junction had 7 bases not matched to a gene; V was cut back by 7 bases and J by 4 bases. The CDR3 extends over 13 amino acids. Germline CDR1 and CDR2: SNHLY and FYNNEI. The CDR3 spells CASKPSGIYEQYF. CDR3 in DNA: TGTGCCAGCAAACCCAGCGGGATTTACGAGCAGTACTTC.

There are a few counts of this clone. The genes are TRBV19 and TRBJ1-5; D may be TRBD1 (6 bases). Trimming cost V 1 base and J 2 bases, with 12 bases left between them. The CDR3 is 16 residues long. Germline assignment: CDR1 LNHDA and CDR2 SQIVND (reference sequence). The CDR3 DNA is TGTGCCAGTAGTATAGCCCAGGGGAGTGGCAATCAGCCCCAGCATTTT. Amino acids: CASSIAQGSGNQPQHF.

The chain is built from TRBV5-4 and TRBJ2-1; 7 bases fit TRBD1. This CDR3 is built from 15 residues. The ends lost 2 bases at V and 5 bases at J; junction bases unmatched: 7. Germline V lookup: CDR1 SGHNT, CDR2 YYREEE (reference sequence). The CDR3: CASSFGWDRNNEQFF. The CDR3 DNA follows: TGTGCCAGCAGCTTTGGGTGGGACAGAAACAATGAGCAGTTCTTC.

The genes are TRBV5-1 and TRBJ2-1; 7 nucleotides line up with TRBD2. V lost 5 bases, J lost 9 bases, and 17 bases stayed unmatched. Germline V gene data show CDR1 as SGHRS and CDR2 as YFSETQ. The CDR3 sequence is 16 residues long. Here the CDR3 DNA reads TGCGCCAGCAGTGATCAAGGTGGGAGGGCCTCGGTTGAGCAGTTCTTC. Its translation is CASSDQGGRASVEQFF.

This chain links TRBV5-4 with TRBJ1-1; D is unclear. V was clipped by 1 base and J by 7 bases, with 2 bases between them. Per the germline V gene, CDR1 is SGHNT and CDR2 is YYREEE (reference sequence). The CDR3 spans 10 residues. The CDR3: CASSLIEAFF. The CDR3 region has the DNA TGTGCCAGCAGCTTGATTGAAGCTTTCTTT. Combining the CDR3 with reference TRBV5-4 and TRBJ1-1 gives the whole variable domain ETGVTQSPTHLIKTRGQQVTLRCSSQSGHNTVSWYQQALGQGPQFIFQYYREEENGRGNFPPRFSGLQFPNYSSELNVNALELDDSALYLCASSLIEAFFGQGTRLTVV.

The chain links TRBV29-1 to TRBJ2-7, with TRBD1 matching over 8 bases. The CDR3 runs 13 residues. V was clipped by 7 bases and J by 3 bases; unmatched bases: 8. The V gene's germline CDR1 is SQVTM and CDR2 ANQGSEA. The CDR3, as DNA: TGCAGCGCCTCCGGACAGGGACTCTACGAGCAGTACTTC. The encoded protein is CSASGQGLYEQYF.